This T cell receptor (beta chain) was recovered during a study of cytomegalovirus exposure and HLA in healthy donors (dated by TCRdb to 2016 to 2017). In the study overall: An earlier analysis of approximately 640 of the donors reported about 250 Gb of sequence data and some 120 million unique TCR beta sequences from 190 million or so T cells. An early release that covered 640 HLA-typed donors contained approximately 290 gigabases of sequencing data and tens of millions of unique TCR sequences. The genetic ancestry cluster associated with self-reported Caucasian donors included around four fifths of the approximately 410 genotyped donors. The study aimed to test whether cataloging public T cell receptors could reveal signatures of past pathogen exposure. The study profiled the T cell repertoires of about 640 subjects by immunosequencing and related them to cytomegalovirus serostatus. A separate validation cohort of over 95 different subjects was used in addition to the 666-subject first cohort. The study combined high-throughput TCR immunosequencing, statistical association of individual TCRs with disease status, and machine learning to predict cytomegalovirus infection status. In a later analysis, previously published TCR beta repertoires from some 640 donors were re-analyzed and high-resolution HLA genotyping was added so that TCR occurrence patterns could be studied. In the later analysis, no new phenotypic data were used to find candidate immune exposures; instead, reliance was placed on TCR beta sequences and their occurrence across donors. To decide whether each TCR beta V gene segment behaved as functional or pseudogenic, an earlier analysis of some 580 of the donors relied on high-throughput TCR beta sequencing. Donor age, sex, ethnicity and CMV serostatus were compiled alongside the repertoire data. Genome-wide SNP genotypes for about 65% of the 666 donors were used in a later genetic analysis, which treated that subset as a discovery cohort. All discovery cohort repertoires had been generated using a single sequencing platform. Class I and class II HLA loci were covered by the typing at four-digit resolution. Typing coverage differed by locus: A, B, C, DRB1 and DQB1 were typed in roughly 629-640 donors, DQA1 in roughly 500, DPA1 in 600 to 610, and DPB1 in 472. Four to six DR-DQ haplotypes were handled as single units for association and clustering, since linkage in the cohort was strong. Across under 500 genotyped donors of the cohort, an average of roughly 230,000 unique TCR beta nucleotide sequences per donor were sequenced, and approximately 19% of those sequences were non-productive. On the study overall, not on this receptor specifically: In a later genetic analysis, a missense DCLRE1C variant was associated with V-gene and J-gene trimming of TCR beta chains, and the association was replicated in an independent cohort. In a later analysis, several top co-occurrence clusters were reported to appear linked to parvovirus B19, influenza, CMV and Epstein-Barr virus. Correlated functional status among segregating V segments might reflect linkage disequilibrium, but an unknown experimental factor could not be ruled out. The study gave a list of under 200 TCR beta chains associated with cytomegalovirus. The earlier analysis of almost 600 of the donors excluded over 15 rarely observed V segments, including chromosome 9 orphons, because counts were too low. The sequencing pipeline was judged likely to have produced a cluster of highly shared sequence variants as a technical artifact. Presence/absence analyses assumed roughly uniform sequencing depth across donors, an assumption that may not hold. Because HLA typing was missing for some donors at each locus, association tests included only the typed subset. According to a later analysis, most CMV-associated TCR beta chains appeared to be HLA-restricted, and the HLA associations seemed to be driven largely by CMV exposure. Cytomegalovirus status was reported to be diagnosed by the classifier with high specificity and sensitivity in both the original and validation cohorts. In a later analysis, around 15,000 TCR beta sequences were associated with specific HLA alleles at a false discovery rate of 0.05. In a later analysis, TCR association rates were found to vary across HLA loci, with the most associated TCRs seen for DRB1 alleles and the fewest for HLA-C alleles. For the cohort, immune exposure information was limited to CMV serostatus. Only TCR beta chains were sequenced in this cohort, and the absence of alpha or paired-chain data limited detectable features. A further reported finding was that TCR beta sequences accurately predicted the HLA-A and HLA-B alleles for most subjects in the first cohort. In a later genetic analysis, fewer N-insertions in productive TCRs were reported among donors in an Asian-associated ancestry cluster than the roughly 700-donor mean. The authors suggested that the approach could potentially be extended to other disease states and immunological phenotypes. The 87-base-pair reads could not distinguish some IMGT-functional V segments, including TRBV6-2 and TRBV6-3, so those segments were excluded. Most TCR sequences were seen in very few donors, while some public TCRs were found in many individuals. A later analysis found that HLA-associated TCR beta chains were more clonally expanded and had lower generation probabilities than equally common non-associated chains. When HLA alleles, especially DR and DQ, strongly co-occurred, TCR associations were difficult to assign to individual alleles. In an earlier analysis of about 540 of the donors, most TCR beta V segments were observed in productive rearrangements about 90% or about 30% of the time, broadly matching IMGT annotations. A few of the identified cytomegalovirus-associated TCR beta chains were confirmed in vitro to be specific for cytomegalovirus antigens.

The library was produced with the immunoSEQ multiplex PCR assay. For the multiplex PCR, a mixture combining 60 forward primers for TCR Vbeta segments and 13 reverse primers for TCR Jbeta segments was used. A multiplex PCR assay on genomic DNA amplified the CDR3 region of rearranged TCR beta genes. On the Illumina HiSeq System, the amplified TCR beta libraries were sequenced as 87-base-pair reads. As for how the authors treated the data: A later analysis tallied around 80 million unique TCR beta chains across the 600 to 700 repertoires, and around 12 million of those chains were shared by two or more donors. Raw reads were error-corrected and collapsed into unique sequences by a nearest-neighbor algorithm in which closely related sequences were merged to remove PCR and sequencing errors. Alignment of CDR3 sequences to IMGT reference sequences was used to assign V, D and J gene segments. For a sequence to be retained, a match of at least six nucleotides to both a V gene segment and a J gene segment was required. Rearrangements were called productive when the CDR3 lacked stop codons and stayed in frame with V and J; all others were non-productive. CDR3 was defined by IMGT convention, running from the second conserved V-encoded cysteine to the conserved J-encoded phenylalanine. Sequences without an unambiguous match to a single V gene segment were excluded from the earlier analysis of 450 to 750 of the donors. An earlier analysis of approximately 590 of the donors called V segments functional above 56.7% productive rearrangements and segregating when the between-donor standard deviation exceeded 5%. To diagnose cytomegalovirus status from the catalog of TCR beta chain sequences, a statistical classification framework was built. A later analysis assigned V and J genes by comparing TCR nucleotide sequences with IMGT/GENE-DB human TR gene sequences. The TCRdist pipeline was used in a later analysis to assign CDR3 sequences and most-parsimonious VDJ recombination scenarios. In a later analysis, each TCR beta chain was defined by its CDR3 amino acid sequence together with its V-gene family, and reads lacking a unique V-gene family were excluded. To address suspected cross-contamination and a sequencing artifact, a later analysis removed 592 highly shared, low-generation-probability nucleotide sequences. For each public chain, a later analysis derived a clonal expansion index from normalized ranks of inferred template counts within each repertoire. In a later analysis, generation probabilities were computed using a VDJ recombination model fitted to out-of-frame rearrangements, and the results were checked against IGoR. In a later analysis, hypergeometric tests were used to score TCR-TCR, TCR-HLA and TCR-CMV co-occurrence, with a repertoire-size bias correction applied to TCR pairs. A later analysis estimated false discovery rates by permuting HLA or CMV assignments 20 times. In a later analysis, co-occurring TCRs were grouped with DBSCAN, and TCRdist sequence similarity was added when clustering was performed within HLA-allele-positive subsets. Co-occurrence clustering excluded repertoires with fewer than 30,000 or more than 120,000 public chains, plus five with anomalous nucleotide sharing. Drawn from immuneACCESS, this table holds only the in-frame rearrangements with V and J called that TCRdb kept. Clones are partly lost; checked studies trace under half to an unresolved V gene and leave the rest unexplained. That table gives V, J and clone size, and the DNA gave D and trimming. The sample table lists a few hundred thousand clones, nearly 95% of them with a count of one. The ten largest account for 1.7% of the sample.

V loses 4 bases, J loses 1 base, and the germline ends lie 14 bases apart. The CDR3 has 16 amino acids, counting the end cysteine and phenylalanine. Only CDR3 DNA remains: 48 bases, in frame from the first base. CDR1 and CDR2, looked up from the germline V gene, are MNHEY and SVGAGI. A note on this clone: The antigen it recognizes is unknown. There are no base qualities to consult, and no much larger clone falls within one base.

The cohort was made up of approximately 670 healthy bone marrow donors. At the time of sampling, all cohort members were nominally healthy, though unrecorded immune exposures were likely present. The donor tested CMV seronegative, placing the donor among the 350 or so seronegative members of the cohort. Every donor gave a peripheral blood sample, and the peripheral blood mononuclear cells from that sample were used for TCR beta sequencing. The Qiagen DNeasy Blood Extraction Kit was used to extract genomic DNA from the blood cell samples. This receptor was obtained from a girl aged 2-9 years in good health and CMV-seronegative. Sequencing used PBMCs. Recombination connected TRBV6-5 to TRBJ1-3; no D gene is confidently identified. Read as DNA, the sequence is TGTGCCAGCAGTTCCGGGGAGGGTCGGTCTGGAAACACCATATATTTT. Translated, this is CASSSGEGRSGNTIYF.